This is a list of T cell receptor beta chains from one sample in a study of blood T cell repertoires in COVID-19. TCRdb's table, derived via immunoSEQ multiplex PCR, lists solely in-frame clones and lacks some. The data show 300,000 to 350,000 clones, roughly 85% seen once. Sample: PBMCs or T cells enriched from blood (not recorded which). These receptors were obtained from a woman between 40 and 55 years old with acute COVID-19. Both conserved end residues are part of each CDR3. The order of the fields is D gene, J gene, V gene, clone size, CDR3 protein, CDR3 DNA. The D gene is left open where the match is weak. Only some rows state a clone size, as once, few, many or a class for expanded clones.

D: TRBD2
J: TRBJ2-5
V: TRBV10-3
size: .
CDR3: CAISPGGLAGHQETQYF
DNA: TGTGCCATCAGCCCAGGGGGGCTAGCGGGACACCAAGAGACCCAGTACTTC

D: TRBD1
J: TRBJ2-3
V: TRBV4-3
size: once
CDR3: CASSQPRQGLDTQYF
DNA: TGCGCCAGCAGCCAACCACGACAGGGCTTGGATACGCAGTATTTT

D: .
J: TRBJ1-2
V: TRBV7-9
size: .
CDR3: CASSLGGDYGYTF
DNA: TGTGCCAGCAGCTTGGGGGGAGACTATGGCTACACCTTC

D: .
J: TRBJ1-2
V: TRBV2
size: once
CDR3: CASSEEDGPFSGNYGYTF
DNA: TGTGCCAGCAGTGAGGAAGACGGGCCCTTCAGCGGGAACTATGGCTACACCTTC

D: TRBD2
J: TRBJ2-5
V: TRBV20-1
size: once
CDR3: CSASGLADWGETQYF
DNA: TGCAGTGCTAGTGGGCTAGCGGACTGGGGTGAGACCCAGTACTTC

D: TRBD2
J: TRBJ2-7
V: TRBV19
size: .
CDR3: CASSTSGSYEQYF
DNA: TGTGCCAGTAGTACTAGCGGCTCCTACGAGCAGTACTTC

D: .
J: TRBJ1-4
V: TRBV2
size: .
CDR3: CASSETALSLFF
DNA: TGTGCCAGCAGTGAAACCGCCTTAAGCTTGTTTTTT

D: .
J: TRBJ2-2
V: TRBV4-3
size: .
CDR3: CASSQSAGAKGGELFF
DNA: TGCGCCAGCAGCCAATCGGCTGGGGCCAAAGGCGGGGAGCTGTTTTTT

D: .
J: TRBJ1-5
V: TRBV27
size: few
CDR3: CASSPQVYSNQPQHF
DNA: TGTGCCAGCAGTCCACAGGTTTATAGCAATCAGCCCCAGCATTTT

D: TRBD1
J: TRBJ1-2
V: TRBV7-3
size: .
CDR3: CASSPTGRDGYTF
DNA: TGTGCCAGCAGCCCGACAGGGCGAGATGGCTACACCTTC

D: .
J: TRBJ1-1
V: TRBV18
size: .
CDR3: CASSPNPFLQGQVNTEAFF
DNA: TGTGCCAGCTCACCAAACCCCTTCCTTCAGGGGCAGGTGAACACTGAAGCTTTCTTT

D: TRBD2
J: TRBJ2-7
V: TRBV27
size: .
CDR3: CASSSGKGLAGSLEQYF
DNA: TGTGCCAGCAGTTCAGGAAAAGGACTAGCGGGCTCCCTCGAGCAGTACTTC

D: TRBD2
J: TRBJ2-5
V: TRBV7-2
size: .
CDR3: CASSWTSGGVGETQYF
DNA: TGTGCCAGCAGCTGGACTAGCGGGGGGGTAGGGGAGACCCAGTACTTC

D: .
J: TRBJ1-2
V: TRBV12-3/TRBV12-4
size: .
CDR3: CASSLGGRYGYTF
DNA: TGTGCCAGCAGTTTAGGGGGGAGGTATGGCTACACCTTC

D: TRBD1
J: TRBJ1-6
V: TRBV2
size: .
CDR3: CASSGSGGRSSPLHF
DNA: TGTGCCAGCAGTGGATCAGGGGGCAGAAGTTCACCCCTCCACTTT

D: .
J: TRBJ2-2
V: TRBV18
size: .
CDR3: CASSRWGAVTGELFF
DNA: TGTGCCAGCTCACGGTGGGGCGCGGTCACCGGGGAGCTGTTTTTT

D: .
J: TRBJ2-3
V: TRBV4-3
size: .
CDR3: CASSPNYGHGGGASTDTQYF
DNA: TGCGCCAGCAGCCCGAATTACGGACACGGTGGGGGGGCTAGCACAGATACGCAGTATTTT

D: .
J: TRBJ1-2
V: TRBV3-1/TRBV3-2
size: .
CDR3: CASSQDFRTPLGYGYTF
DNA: TGTGCCAGCAGCCAAGATTTCAGGACTCCACTCGGATATGGCTACACCTTC

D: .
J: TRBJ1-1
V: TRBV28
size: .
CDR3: CASSLPVNTEAFF
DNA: TGTGCCAGCAGTTTACCGGTGAACACTGAAGCTTTCTTT

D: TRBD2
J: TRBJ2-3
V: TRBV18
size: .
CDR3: CASSPTPGLAGEGPDTQYF
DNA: TGTGCCAGCTCACCCACGCCGGGACTAGCGGGAGAAGGTCCAGATACGCAGTATTTT

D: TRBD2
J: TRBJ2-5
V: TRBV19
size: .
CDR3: CASSIGLTSAEGKETQYF
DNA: TGTGCCAGTAGTATAGGCCTGACTAGCGCGGAGGGTAAAGAGACCCAGTACTTC

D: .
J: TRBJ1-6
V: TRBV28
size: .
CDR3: CASVGKGVLPLHF
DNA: TGTGCCAGCGTCGGTAAGGGAGTGCTTCCCCTCCACTTT

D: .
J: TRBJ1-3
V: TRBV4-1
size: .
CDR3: CASSQELSFSGNTIYF
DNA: TGCGCCAGCAGCCAAGAACTTTCTTTCTCTGGAAACACCATATATTTT

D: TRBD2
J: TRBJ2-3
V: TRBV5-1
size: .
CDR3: CASKRDTDTQYF
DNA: TGCGCCAGCAAGCGGGACACAGATACGCAGTATTTT

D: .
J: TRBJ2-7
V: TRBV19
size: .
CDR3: CASSLRGSYEQYF
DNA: TGTGCCAGTAGCCTTCGAGGGAGCTACGAGCAGTACTTC

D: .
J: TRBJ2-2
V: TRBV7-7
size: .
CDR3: CASSLAQVRVIGELFF
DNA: TGTGCCAGCAGCTTAGCTCAAGTCCGGGTGATCGGGGAGCTGTTTTTT

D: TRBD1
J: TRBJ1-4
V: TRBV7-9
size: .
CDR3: CASSPSPGTDATNEKLFF
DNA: TGTGCCAGCAGCCCGAGCCCCGGGACAGATGCAACTAATGAAAAACTGTTTTTT

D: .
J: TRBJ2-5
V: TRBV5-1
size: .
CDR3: CASSFERETQYF
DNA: TGCGCCAGCAGCTTTGAGAGGGAGACCCAGTACTTC

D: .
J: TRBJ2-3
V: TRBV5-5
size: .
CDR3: CASSLDRVLAGKDTQYF
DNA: TGTGCCAGCAGCTTGGATAGGGTACTAGCCGGAAAGGATACGCAGTATTTT

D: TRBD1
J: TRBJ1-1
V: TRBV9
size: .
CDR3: CASSGGQGDTEAFF
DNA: TGTGCCAGCAGCGGGGGACAGGGGGACACTGAAGCTTTCTTT

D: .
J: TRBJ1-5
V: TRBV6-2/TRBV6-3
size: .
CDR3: CASSNKRTVQPQHF
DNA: TGTGCCAGCAGTAATAAGAGGACAGTTCAGCCCCAGCATTTT

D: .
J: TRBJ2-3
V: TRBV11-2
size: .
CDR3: CASSLFVTDTQYF
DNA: TGTGCCAGCAGCTTATTCGTCACAGATACGCAGTATTTT

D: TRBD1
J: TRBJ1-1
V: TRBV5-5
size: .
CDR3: CASSLEGSTGYTEAFF
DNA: TGTGCCAGCAGCTTGGAAGGTTCGACAGGGTACACTGAAGCTTTCTTT

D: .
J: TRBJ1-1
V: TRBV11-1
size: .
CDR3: CASSRTTTMNTEAFF
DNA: TGTGCCAGCAGCCGTACCACTACCATGAACACTGAAGCTTTCTTT

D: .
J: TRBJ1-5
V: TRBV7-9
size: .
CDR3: CASSLVAGTGSAQPQHF
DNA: TGTGCCAGCAGCTTAGTAGCGGGGACCGGGTCGGCTCAGCCCCAGCATTTT

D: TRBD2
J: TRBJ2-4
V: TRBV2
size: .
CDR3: CASSESIAGGPSCF
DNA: TGTGCCAGCAGTGAATCAATAGCGGGAGGGCCATCGTGCTTC

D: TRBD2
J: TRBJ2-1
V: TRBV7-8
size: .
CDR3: CASSLGLAGAWDEQFF
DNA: TGTGCCAGCAGCTTAGGGCTAGCGGGCGCCTGGGATGAGCAGTTCTTC

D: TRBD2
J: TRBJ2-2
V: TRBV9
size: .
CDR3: CASSIEASGSLGGELFF
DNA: TGTGCCAGCAGCATCGAGGCCAGCGGGAGCTTAGGCGGGGAGCTGTTTTTT

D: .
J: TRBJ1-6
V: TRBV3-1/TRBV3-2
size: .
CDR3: CASSQDGQGITYNSPLHF
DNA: TGTGCCAGCAGCCAAGACGGGCAGGGAATCACCTATAATTCACCCCTCCACTTT

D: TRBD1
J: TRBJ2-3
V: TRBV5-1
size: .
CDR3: CASSGRTGSIISTDTQYF
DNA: TGCGCCAGCAGCGGGAGGACAGGGTCAATAATTAGCACAGATACGCAGTATTTT

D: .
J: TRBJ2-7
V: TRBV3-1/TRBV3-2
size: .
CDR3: CASSHERLGGGPLF
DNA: TGTGCCAGCAGCCATGAAAGGCTGGGCGGGGGCCCCCTCTTC

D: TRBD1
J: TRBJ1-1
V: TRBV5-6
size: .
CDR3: CASSTRGLVPEAFF
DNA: TGTGCCAGCAGCACCAGGGGGTTGGTCCCTGAAGCTTTCTTT

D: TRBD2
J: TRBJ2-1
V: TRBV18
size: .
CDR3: CASSSGLAGVVEQFF
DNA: TGTGCCAGCTCAAGCGGACTAGCGGGAGTGGTTGAGCAGTTCTTC

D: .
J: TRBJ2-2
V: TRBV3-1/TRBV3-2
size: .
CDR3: CASSQGPLNTGELFF
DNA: TGTGCCAGCAGCCAAGGGCCCCTCAACACCGGGGAGCTGTTTTTT

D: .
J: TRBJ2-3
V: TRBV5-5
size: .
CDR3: CASSLEGTDTQYF
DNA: TGTGCCAGCAGTCTGGAGGGCACAGATACGCAGTATTTT